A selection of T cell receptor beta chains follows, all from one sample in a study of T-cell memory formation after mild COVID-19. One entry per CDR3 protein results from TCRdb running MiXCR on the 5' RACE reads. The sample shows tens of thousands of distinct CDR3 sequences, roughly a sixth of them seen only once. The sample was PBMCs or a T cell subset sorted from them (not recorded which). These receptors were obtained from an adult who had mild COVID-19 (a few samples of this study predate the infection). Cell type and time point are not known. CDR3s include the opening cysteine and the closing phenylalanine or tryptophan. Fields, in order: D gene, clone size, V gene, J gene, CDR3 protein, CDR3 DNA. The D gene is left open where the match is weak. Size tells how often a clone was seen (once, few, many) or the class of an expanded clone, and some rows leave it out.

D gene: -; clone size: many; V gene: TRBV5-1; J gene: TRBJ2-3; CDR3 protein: CASARGFTDTQYF; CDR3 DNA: TGCGCCAGCGCGAGGGGGTTTACAGATACGCAGTATTTT
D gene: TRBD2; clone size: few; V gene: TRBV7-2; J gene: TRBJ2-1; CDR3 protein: CASSPAWTSGNEQFF; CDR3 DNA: TGTGCCAGCAGCCCCGCATGGACTAGCGGGAATGAGCAGTTCTTC
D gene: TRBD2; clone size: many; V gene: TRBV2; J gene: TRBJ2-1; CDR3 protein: CASSEGLGAGGGNEQFF; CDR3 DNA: TGTGCCAGCAGTGAAGGGCTGGGAGCGGGGGGTGGCAATGAGCAGTTCTTC
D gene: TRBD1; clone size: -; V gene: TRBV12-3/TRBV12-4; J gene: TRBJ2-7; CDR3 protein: CASSLDRGPIEQYF; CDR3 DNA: TGTGCCAGCAGTTTGGACAGGGGGCCCATCGAGCAGTACTTC
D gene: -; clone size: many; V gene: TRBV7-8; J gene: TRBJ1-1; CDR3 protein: CASSPNAFPSSLTREAFF; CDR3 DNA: TGTGCCAGCAGCCCTAACGCTTTTCCAAGCTCTTTAACCCGAGAGGCTTTCTTT
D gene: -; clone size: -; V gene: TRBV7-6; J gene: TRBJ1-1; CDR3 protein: CASSPTLGGGRAETEAFF; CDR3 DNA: TGTGCCAGCAGCCCTACTCTAGGGGGGGGCCGGGCAGAGACTGAAGCTTTCTTT
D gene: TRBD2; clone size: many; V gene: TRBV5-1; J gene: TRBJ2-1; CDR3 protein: CASSLTLAGGGSSNEQFF; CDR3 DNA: TGCGCCAGCAGCTTGACCCTAGCGGGAGGGGGGTCGAGCAATGAGCAGTTCTTC
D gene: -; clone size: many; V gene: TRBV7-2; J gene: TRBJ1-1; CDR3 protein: CASSQRRGLREAFF; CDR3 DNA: TGTGCCAGCAGCCAACGGCGGGGACTGCGTGAAGCTTTCTTT
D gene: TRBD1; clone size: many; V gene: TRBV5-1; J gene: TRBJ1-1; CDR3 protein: CASSQRQGALNTEAFF; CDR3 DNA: TGCGCCAGCAGTCAACGACAGGGGGCCCTGAACACTGAAGCTTTCTTT
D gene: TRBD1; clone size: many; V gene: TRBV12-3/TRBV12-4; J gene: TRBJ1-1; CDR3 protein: CASSVDRGYEAFF; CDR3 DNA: TGTGCCAGCAGCGTTGACAGGGGATATGAAGCTTTCTTT
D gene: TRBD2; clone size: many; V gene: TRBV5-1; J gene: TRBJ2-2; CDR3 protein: CASREPSGGQTGELFF; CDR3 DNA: TGCGCCAGCAGAGAACCTAGCGGGGGGCAAACCGGGGAGCTGTTTTTT
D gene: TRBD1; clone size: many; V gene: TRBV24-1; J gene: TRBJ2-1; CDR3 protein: CATSEPGQGGLQFF; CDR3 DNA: TGTGCCACCAGTGAACCGGGACAGGGCGGATTGCAGTTCTTC
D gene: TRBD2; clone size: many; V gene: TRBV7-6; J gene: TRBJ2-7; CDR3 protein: CASSHPLAGEDEQYF; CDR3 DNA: TGTGCCAGCAGCCACCCCCTAGCGGGAGAGGACGAGCAGTACTTC
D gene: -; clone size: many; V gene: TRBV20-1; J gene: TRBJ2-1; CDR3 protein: CSASGHSSYNEQFF; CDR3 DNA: TGCAGTGCCTCTGGACACAGCTCCTACAATGAGCAGTTCTTC
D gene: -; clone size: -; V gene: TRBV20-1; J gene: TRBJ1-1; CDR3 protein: CSAKGRTNTEAFF; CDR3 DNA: TGCAGTGCTAAGGGACGGACAAACACTGAAGCTTTCTTT
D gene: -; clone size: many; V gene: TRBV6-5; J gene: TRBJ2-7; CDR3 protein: CASSSGRPSTGRFYEQYF; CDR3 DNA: TGTGCCAGCAGTTCTGGCAGACCGTCGACAGGTAGATTCTACGAGCAGTACTTC
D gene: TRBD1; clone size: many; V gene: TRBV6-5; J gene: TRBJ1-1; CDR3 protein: CASSHDRVRTEAFF; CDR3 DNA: TGTGCCAGCAGCCACGACAGGGTCCGGACTGAAGCTTTCTTT
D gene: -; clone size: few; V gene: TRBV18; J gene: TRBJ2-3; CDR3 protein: CASSPLRAGHTDTQYF; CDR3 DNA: TGTGCCAGCTCACCACTTCGGGCAGGGCACACAGATACGCAGTATTTT
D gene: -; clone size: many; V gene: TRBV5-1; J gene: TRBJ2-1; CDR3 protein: CASSLGNGRLAYNEQFF; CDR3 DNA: TGCGCCAGCAGCTTGGGGAACGGGCGACTAGCCTACAATGAGCAGTTCTTC
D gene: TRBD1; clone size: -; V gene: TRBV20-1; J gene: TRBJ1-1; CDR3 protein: CSAREGTGSTEAFF; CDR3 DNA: TGCAGTGCTAGAGAAGGGACAGGGAGCACTGAAGCTTTCTTT
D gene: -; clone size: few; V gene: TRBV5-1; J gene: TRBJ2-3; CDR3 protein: CASSSPLGQFHRSSTDTQYF; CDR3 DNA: TGCGCCAGCAGCTCCCCCCTCGGGCAGTTCCATAGGTCTAGCACAGATACGCAGTATTTT
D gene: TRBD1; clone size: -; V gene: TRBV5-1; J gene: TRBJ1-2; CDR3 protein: CASSGGQGRKYGYTF; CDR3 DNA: TGCGCCAGCAGCGGCGGACAGGGGAGGAAGTATGGCTACACCTTC
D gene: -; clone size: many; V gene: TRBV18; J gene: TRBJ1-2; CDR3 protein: CASSPGAGYGYTF; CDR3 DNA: TGTGCCAGCTCACCGGGGGCTGGTTATGGCTACACCTTC
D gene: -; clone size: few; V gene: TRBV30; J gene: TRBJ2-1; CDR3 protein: CAWSAGHLSFF; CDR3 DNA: TGTGCCTGGAGTGCCGGACACCTTTCGTTCTTC
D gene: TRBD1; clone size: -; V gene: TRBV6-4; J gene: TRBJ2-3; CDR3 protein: CASSDSIPGQGSDTQYF; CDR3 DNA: TGTGCCAGCAGTGACTCGATTCCGGGACAGGGGTCAGATACGCAGTATTTT
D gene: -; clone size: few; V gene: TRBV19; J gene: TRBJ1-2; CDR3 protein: CASSILAGYGYTF; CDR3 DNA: TGTGCCAGTAGTATATTAGCCGGATATGGCTACACCTTC
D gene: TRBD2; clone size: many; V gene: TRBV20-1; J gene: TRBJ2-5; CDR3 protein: CSALSTSGQETQYF; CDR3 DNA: TGCAGCGCCCTTTCGACTAGCGGACAAGAGACCCAGTACTTC
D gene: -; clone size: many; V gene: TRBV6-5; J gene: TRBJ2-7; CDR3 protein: CASSYLSKSSYEQYF; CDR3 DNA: TGTGCCAGCAGTTACCTTTCTAAGAGCTCCTACGAGCAGTACTTC
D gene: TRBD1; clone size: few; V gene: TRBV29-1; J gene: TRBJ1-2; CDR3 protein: CSAGGQAYGYTF; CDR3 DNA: TGCAGCGCAGGGGGGCAGGCCTATGGCTACACCTTC
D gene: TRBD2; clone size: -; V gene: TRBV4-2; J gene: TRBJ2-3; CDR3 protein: CASSQEASGGADTQYF; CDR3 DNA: TGTGCCAGCAGCCAAGAAGCTAGCGGGGGTGCAGATACGCAGTATTTT
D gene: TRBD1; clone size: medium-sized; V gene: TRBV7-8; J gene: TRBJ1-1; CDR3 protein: CASSKRGTGENTEAFF; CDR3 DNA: TGTGCCAGCAGCAAAAGGGGGACAGGGGAGAACACTGAAGCTTTCTTT
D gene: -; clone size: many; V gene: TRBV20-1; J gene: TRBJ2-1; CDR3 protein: CSAREGRGPYNEQFF; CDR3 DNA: TGCAGTGCTAGAGAGGGGAGGGGGCCCTACAATGAGCAGTTCTTC
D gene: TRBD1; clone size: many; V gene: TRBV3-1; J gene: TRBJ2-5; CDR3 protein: CASSQGDRVRETQYF; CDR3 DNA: TGTGCCAGCAGCCAAGGGGACAGGGTTAGAGAGACCCAGTACTTC
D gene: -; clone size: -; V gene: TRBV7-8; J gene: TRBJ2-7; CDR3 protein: CASSLGLSSYEQYF; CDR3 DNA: TGTGCCAGCAGCTTAGGACTCAGCTCCTACGAGCAGTACTTC
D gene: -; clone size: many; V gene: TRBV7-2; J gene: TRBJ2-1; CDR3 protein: CASSLAAGGYNEQFF; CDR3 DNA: TGTGCCAGCAGCTTAGCGGCAGGGGGGTACAATGAGCAGTTCTTC
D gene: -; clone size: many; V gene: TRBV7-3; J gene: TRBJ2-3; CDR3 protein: CASSLIPNTGSNTQYF; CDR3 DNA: TGTGCCAGCAGCTTAATCCCAAACACCGGATCAAATACGCAGTATTTT
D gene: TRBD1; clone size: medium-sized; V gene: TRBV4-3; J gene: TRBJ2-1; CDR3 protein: CASSQERTGGLGEQFF; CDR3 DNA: TGCGCCAGCAGCCAAGAGAGGACAGGGGGACTTGGTGAGCAGTTCTTC
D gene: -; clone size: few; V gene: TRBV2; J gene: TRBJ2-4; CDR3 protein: CASNFRLSAKNIQYF; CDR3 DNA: TGTGCCAGCAACTTCAGACTTTCGGCCAAAAACATTCAGTACTTC
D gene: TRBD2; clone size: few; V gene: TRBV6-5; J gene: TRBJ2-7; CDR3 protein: CASSSPGLAGGTREQYF; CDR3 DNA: TGTGCCAGCAGTTCCCCGGGACTAGCGGGAGGAACACGCGAGCAGTACTTC
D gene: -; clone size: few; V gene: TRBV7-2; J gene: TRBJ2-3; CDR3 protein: CASSLVSGDTQYF; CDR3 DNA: TGTGCCAGCAGCTTAGTCTCGGGCGATACGCAGTATTTT
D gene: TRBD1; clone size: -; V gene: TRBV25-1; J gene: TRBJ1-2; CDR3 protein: CASSPTGTGGDYGYTF; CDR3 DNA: TGTGCCAGCAGTCCTACCGGGACAGGGGGCGATTATGGCTACACCTTC
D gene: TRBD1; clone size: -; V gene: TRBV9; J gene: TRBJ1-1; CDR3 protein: CASSALNRDSEAFF; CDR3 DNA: TGTGCCAGCAGCGCGCTCAACCGGGACAGCGAAGCTTTCTTT